This is a list of T cell receptor beta chains from one sample in a study of graft-versus-host responses after intestinal transplantation. Data came from immunoSEQ multiplex PCR; TCRdb stores just in-frame clones and leaves some out. The top ten hold about a sixth of the sample, which has approximately 9,700 clones, roughly 96% seen once. The sample here was bone marrow, taken about 520 days after intestinal transplantation. The receptors shown here come from a human patient who received an intestinal transplant, so some T cells may come from the graft donor. The CDR3 runs from the conserved cysteine through the conserved F or W. D genes are given only for firm matches. Expanded clones get a size class; other rows say once, few or many, or leave the size out.

cdr3_length	v_call	j_call	d_call	clone_size	cdr3_aa	cdr3_nt
15	TRBV6-4	TRBJ1-5	TRBD1	-	CANGVVQGALGPQHF	TGTGCCAACGGGGTTGTACAGGGGGCGTTGGGGCCCCAGCATTTT
15	TRBV28	TRBJ2-1	TRBD1	once	CASSLITGAGGEQFF	TGTGCCAGCAGTTTGATAACAGGGGCCGGAGGTGAGCAGTTCTTC
15	TRBV5-1	TRBJ2-7	-	-	CASSLAVGGSYEQYF	TGCGCCAGCAGCTTGGCCGTGGGCGGCTCCTACGAGCAGTACTTC
14	TRBV4-1	TRBJ2-5	-	-	CASSQDYFSETQYF	TGCGCCAGCAGCCAAGATTACTTTTCGGAGACCCAGTACTTC
15	TRBV9	TRBJ2-7	TRBD1	-	CASSQTGGSSYEQYF	TGTGCCAGCAGCCAGACAGGGGGGAGCTCCTACGAGCAGTACTTC
14	TRBV5-1	TRBJ2-7	-	-	CASSPRGENYEQYF	TGCGCCAGCAGCCCCCGTGGGGAAAACTACGAGCAGTACTTC
15	TRBV7-6	TRBJ1-1	TRBD1	-	CASSLRDREATEAFF	TGTGCCAGCAGCTTAAGGGACAGGGAGGCCACTGAAGCTTTCTTT
13	TRBV7-6	TRBJ2-3	TRBD2	-	CASSLEVGGSQYF	TGTGCCAGCAGCTTAGAAGTGGGAGGGTCGCAGTATTTT
14	TRBV14	TRBJ1-2	-	once	CASSQEGRAYGYTF	TGTGCCAGCAGCCAAGAAGGGAGGGCTTATGGCTACACCTTC
16	TRBV9	TRBJ2-3	TRBD2	once	CASSEDSGRGGDTQYF	TGTGCCAGCAGCGAGGATAGCGGGAGGGGGGGAGATACGCAGTATTTT
14	TRBV5-5	TRBJ2-7	TRBD2	-	CASTLQIAGVEQYF	TGTGCCAGCACCTTACAGATAGCGGGAGTTGAGCAGTACTTC
15	TRBV19	TRBJ1-5	TRBD1	-	CAATPGQGENQPQHF	TGTGCCGCAACACCGGGACAGGGTGAAAATCAGCCCCAGCATTTT
15	TRBV6-5	TRBJ2-2	-	-	CASSYGWTNTGELFF	TGTGCCAGCAGTTACGGGTGGACGAACACCGGGGAGCTGTTTTTT
16	TRBV5-6	TRBJ2-7	-	-	CASSHVLTGNSYEQYF	TGTGCCAGCAGCCATGTTCTTACAGGGAACTCCTACGAGCAGTACTTC
18	TRBV4-1	TRBJ2-3	TRBD2	-	CASSHGTGTSRPADTQYF	TGCGCCAGCAGCCATGGGACCGGGACTAGCCGACCGGCAGATACGCAGTATTTT
13	TRBV5-1	TRBJ2-7	TRBD1	once	CASSAGTAYEQYF	TGCGCCAGCAGCGCCGGGACAGCCTACGAGCAGTACTTC
15	TRBV27	TRBJ2-3	-	-	CASSLRDSSTDTQYF	TGTGCCAGCAGTTTACGGGATAGCAGCACAGATACGCAGTATTTT
17	TRBV7-9	TRBJ1-4	-	-	CASSLAGGVSTNEKLFF	TGTGCCAGCAGCTTAGCGGGCGGGGTTTCAACTAATGAAAAACTGTTTTTT
14	TRBV4-1	TRBJ2-7	-	-	CASSQGAGEYEQYF	TGCGCCAGCAGCCAAGGGGCCGGGGAATACGAGCAGTACTTC
13	TRBV9	TRBJ2-7	-	-	CASSSKSSYEQYF	TGTGCCAGCAGCTCTAAAAGCTCCTACGAGCAGTACTTC
15	TRBV6-5	TRBJ2-3	-	-	CASSFTGHRTDTQYF	TGTGCCAGCTCGTTCACAGGACATCGCACAGATACGCAGTATTTT
15	TRBV4-2	TRBJ2-7	TRBD1	-	CASSPGQGRTYEQYF	TGTGCCAGCAGCCCCGGACAGGGGCGGACCTACGAGCAGTACTTC
14	TRBV6-5	TRBJ1-1	TRBD1	-	CAISLDRGNTEAFF	TGTGCCATCAGTTTGGACAGGGGGAACACTGAAGCTTTCTTT
17	TRBV2	TRBJ2-2	TRBD2	-	CASSDPLAGGPGGELFF	TGTGCCAGCAGTGATCCACTAGCGGGAGGGCCCGGCGGGGAGCTGTTTTTT
14	TRBV5-1	TRBJ1-4	-	-	CASREGSTNEKLFF	TGCGCCAGCAGGGAAGGGTCTACTAATGAAAAACTGTTTTTT
13	TRBV2	TRBJ2-4	-	-	CASSEAYKNIQYF	TGTGCCAGCAGTGAAGCGTACAAGAACATTCAGTACTTC
20	TRBV4-2	TRBJ1-6	TRBD1	-	CASSHTTPGGKSSYNSPLHF	TGTGCCAGCAGCCACACTACACCAGGGGGTAAAAGCTCCTATAATTCACCCCTCCACTTT